This TCR beta chain derives from a study of shared clonotypes between healthy human individuals. Points from the study as a whole: Larger estimated richness was generally seen in naive subsets than in memory subsets.

As to this clone: The antigen is unknown.

Only CD45RO-negative cells positively selected for CCR7 counted as naive CD8 cells, so terminally differentiated effector memory CD45RA+ cells were excluded. Each sample came from a Caucasian adult donor living in Nashville, Tennessee. The CDR3 runs to 15 residues. CDR1 MNHEY and CDR2 SMNVEV come from the germline V gene (reference sequence). J gave up 9 bases and V 4 bases, and 8 bases lay outside the gene matches. Genomic DNA of each subset was evenly split across several immunoSEQ plates. Clones were read by immunoSEQ multiplex PCR, and TCRdb kept only the in-frame ones, dropping some. The table has approximately 1.9 million clones, 80% to 95% seen once.

This chain joins TRBV27 and TRBJ2-1; 11 bases align to TRBD2. The clonotype comes from a man younger than 35 in good health. Some clones in this sample may be carry-over from other donors' samples. Material for sequencing was naive CD8+ T cells from PBMCs. The CDR3 nucleotides are TGTGCCAGCAGTTCGGGGACTAGCGGAAGTGGTGAGCAGTTCTTC. Its translation: CASSSGTSGSGEQFF.